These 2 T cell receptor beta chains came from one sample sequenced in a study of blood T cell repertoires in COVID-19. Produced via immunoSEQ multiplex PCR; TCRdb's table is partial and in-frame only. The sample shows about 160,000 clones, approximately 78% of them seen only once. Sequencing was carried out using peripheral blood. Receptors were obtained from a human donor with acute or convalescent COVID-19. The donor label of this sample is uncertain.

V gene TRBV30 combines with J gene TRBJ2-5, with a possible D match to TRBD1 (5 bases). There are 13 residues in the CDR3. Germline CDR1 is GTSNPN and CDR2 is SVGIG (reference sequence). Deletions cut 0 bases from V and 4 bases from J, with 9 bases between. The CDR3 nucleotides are TGTGCCTGGAGTGTACAAGGGGTAGAGACCCAGTACTTC. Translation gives CAWSVQGVETQYF.

In DNA form, the CDR3 reads TGTGCCAGTAGTGAGACAGGGGGCGGCCTTAACTATGGCTACACCTTC. Amino acids: CASSETGGGLNYGYTF. V and J are TRBV19 and TRBJ1-2; 10 bases map to TRBD1. J lost 1 base, V lost 5 bases, and 7 bases had no gene match. CDR3 length equals 16 residues. The V gene's germline CDR1 is LNHDA and CDR2 SQIVND (reference sequence).